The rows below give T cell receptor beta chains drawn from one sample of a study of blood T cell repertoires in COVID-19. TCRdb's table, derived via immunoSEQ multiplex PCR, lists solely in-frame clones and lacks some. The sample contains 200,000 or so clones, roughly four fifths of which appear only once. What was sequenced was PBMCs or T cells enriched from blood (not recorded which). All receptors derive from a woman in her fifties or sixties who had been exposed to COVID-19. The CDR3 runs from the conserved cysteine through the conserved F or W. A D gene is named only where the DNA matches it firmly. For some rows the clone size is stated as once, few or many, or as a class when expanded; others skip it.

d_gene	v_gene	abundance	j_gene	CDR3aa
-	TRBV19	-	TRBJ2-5	CASKEADLRETQYF
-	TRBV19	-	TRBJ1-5	CASSIVLQMENQPQHF
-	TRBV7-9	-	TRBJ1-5	CASSLASGQPQHF
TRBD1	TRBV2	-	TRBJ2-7	CASRSQGGLYEQYF
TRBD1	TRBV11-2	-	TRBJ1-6	CASSLVDLTGATNSPLHF
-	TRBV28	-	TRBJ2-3	CASSGRDTQYF
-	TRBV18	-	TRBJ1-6	CASSPDSGVRRSSPLHF
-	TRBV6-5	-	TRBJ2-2	CASSRGALGTGELFF
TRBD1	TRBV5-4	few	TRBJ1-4	CASSATGTGGEKLFF
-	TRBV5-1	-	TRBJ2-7	CASSPTGTLLYEQYF
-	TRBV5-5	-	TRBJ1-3	CASSLSSTSGNTIYF
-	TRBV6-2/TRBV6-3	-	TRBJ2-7	CASSYERSSYEQYF
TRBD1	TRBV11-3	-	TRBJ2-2	CASSLDAGTGSAGELFF
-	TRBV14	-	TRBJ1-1	CASSQKHGGEAFF
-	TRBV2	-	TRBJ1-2	CASGGELYYGYTF